This paragraph reports one TCR beta chain. Its target is not known. This entry belongs to a study of T cell responses to AZD1222 COVID-19 vaccine. Study-level points and caveats: Regions 160-218 and 743-854 dominated among vaccine-associated CD4 TCRs spanning spike. Seropositive status at baseline applied to only six AZD1222 recipients.

Here immunoSEQ multiplex PCR was the method, and the copy in TCRdb shows in-frame clones only, minus some. The sample has over 120,000 clones; 92% are singletons. With 6 bases removed from V and 9 bases from J, the gap between germline ends came to 14 bases. Germline CDR1 and CDR2: LNHDA and SQIVND (reference sequence). The CDR3 runs to 12 residues. The J gene is TRBJ2-5, the V gene TRBV19, with D tentatively TRBD2 (6 bases). The sample here was peripheral blood, taken on day 0 of AZD1222 vaccination. This receptor was taken from an adult in good health. The DNA of the CDR3 is TGTGCCAGTAGCGGGGGAGTTGGGGCCCAGTACTTC. The encoded protein is CASSGGVGAQYF.